This entry is about one T cell receptor beta chain. Germline V CDR1 and CDR2: MNHEY, SMNVEV (reference sequence). The CDR3 has 17 residues. The ends were cut back, 5 bases at V and 5 bases at J, with 21 bases in the middle. The sample belongs to a study of cytomegalovirus exposure and HLA in healthy donors. The PCR ran on 60 Vbeta and 13 Jbeta primers. Sequencing used immunoSEQ multiplex PCR; TCRdb keeps in-frame clones, though not all of them. Of about 190,000 clones listed, roughly four fifths were seen once; the top ten hold approximately 2%. V and J are TRBV27 and TRBJ2-2; tentatively, D is TRBD1 (5 bases). Sequencing was carried out using PBMCs. This clonotype was obtained from a woman younger than 45 in good health and CMV-seropositive. As DNA, the CDR3 is TGTGCCAGCAGTAAAAGACAGTCCCTTGGAGCTACCGGGGAGCTGTTTTTT. This translates into CASSKRQSLGATGELFF.